This T cell receptor beta chain came from a study of a mutant IDH1 vaccine in newly diagnosed glioma. Study information: Patients under treatment included around 60% males and 37.5% females and had a mean age of approximately 44 years. Receipt of radiotherapy, temozolomide, or both preceded the study, and most received both. Findings and caveats of the study: The vaccine induced immune responses, and these occurred in 80% to 95% of patients.

Concerning this clone itself: Its antigen is currently unknown.

The germline V and J ends were trimmed by 6 bases and 7 bases, with 17 bases remaining between them. CDR3 length: 14 residues. CDR1 is SNHLY and CDR2 is FYNNEI in the germline V gene. Repertoires were generated with immunoSEQ multiplex PCR, while TCRdb's copy carries only in-frame clones and drops some. The repertoire has 50,000 to 60,000 clones, about 80% of them found once; the top ten carry 6.2%. Sample time point: week 23, last vaccination. Vaccination comprised doses that each held 300 ug of mutant IDH1 20-mer peptide, plus topical imiquimod. The clonotype originates from a man in his forties with glioma. The J gene is TRBJ2-3, the V gene TRBV2; the D is unclear. The sequencing used PBMCs, collected from a glioma patient whose treatment included an IDH1 peptide vaccine. CDR3 amino acids: CASRRASASYTQYF. DNA of the CDR3: TGTGCCAGCAGACGGGCGAGCGCTTCGTATACGCAGTATTTT. Full variable domain (rest looked up from reference TRBV2 and TRBJ2-3): EPEVTQTPSHQVTQMGQEVILRCVPISNHLYFYWYRQILGQKVEFLVSFYNNEISEKSEIFDDQFSVERPDGSNFTLKIRSTKLEDSAMYFCASRRASASYTQYFGPGTRLTVL.